The rows below give T cell receptor beta chains drawn from one sample of a study of T cells in Graves' hyperthyroidism and ophthalmopathy. TCRdb independently ran MiXCR on the multiplex PCR reads; one entry per CDR3 protein. This table holds a few hundred thousand distinct CDR3 sequences, more than 12% found once. Sequenced: blood. These receptors came from a woman aged 40 to 50 with Graves' hyperthyroidism that later progressed to Graves' ophthalmopathy. Both conserved end residues are part of each CDR3. Fields, in order: clone size, D gene, J gene, V gene, CDR3 DNA, CDR3 protein. A D gene is named only where the DNA matches it firmly. Clone size is shown for a subset of rows, as once, few, many or a class of expanded clone.

many . TRBJ2-1 TRBV29-1 TGCAGCGTTGAATTTAATGAGCAGTTCTTC CSVEFNEQFF
. . TRBJ2-5 TRBV25-1 TGTGCCAGCAGTGAATTCCGAGCGGGAGAGACCCAGTACTTC CASSEFRAGETQYF
. . TRBJ1-4 TRBV5-4 TGTGCCAGCAGCACTGGAGGCAGGGAGGATCGCGAAAAACTGTTTTTT CASSTGGREDREKLFF
many TRBD1 TRBJ1-3 TRBV6-5 TGTGCCAGCAGAGCGGGACAGGGGAATGGAAACACCATATATTTT CASRAGQGNGNTIYF
. TRBD2 TRBJ2-1 TRBV7-7 TGTGCTAGCAGCGCCTTACTAGCGGGAGGGGACAATGAGCAGTTCTTC CASSALLAGGDNEQFF
few . TRBJ2-7 TRBV19 TGTGCCAGTAGTATAGCTTGGACAGACTACGAGCAGTACTTC CASSIAWTDYEQYF
many . TRBJ2-7 TRBV15 TGTGCCACCAGCAGAGTACCTTCTTACGAGCAGTACTTC CATSRVPSYEQYF
many . TRBJ1-4 TRBV12-3/TRBV12-4 TGTGCCAGCAGTTTACGGCAGGGAGGGGAAAAACTGTTTTTT CASSLRQGGEKLFF
. TRBD1 TRBJ2-2 TRBV19 TGTGCCAGTAGTTTCGGACAGGGGGCAAGTGGGGAGCTGTTTTTT CASSFGQGASGELFF
many TRBD1 TRBJ2-1 TRBV7-8 TGTGCCAGCAGCTCCCTACCTAGGACAGGGGTTTACAATGAGCAGTTCTTC CASSSLPRTGVYNEQFF
many TRBD1 TRBJ2-1 TRBV18 TGTGCCAGCTCACCAGGGACAGGGGTGTACAATGAGCAGTTCTTC CASSPGTGVYNEQFF
. . TRBJ2-7 TRBV2 TGTGCCAGCAAAGTGGCACCCTACGAGCAGTACTTC CASKVAPYEQYF
. . TRBJ2-4 TRBV5-1 TGCGCCAGCAGCCTTACCACACGGAACATTCAGTACTTC CASSLTTRNIQYF
. . TRBJ2-1 TRBV7-9 TGTGCCAGCAGTCATGCGCCCGGGACAAGGTTGTTCTTC CASSHAPGTRLFF
many . TRBJ2-2 TRBV12-3/TRBV12-4 TGTGCCAGCAGTCCCGTAGAGCGGAGGACCGGGGAGCTGTTTTTT CASSPVERRTGELFF
many . TRBJ2-1 TRBV6-5 TGTGCCAGCAGTTACGCCTTTCGATGGGGCAGCTCCTACAATGAGCAGTTCTTC CASSYAFRWGSSYNEQFF
. TRBD2 TRBJ2-1 TRBV27 TGTGCCAGCAGGAAGAGACTAGCGGGAGGCCGGCGGAATGAGCAGTTCTTC CASRKRLAGGRRNEQFF
many . TRBJ2-1 TRBV2 TGTGCCAGCACTAGGGCCGAACAGAATGAGCAGTTCTTC CASTRAEQNEQFF
many . TRBJ2-1 TRBV6-1 TGTGCCAGCAAGTTTAGCGGTCGGGATGAGCAGTTCTTC CASKFSGRDEQFF
many TRBD1 TRBJ2-5 TRBV7-9 TGTGCCAGCAGCGCTACAGGGGGCCTGGAGACCCAGTACTTC CASSATGGLETQYF
. . TRBJ1-6 TRBV28 TGTGCCAGCAGTTTACGGGGGAAGGGAGATTATTCAGCGCTCCACTTT CASSLRGKGDYSALHF
many . TRBJ2-3 TRBV30 TGTGCCTGGACTTGGTACAGGGGGGGGACAGATACGCAGTATTTT CAWTWYRGGTDTQYF
many . TRBJ2-1 TRBV28 TGTGCCAGCAAAATTAGTTTCGGTGAGCAGTTCTTC CASKISFGEQFF
many . TRBJ1-1 TRBV18 TGTGCCAGCTCACACGGGATCAACACTGAAGCTTTCTTT CASSHGINTEAFF
once . TRBJ1-2 TRBV7-8 TGTGCCTGGAGTCTAAGCTATGGCTACACCTTC CAWSLSYGYTF
many . TRBJ1-1 TRBV25-1 TGTGCCAGCAGTGAAAAAGGGACCAGACTGAACACTGAAGCTTTCTTT CASSEKGTRLNTEAFF
many TRBD1 TRBJ2-5 TRBV20-1 TGCAGTGCAAACCCCGGGACAGGCCCCCAAGAGACCCAGTACTTC CSANPGTGPQETQYF
many TRBD2 TRBJ2-7 TRBV6-1 TGTGCCAGCAGTGCTGGACTAGGAGGCTACGAGCAGTACTTC CASSAGLGGYEQYF
many TRBD2 TRBJ2-7 TRBV18 TGTGCCAGCAGCCCGCGGACTAGCGGGAGTTACGAGCAGTACTTC CASSPRTSGSYEQYF
many . TRBJ1-1 TRBV11-2 TGTGCCAGCAGCTTGGAACCGGGACTTGAAGCTTTCTTT CASSLEPGLEAFF
many TRBD1 TRBJ2-7 TRBV4-2 TGTGCCAGCAGCCAAGAACAGGGGGCAGGCTCCTACGAGCAGTACTTC CASSQEQGAGSYEQYF
many . TRBJ2-7 TRBV30 TGTGCCTGGAGTGTACATTCGTCCTACGAGCAGTACTTC CAWSVHSSYEQYF
many . TRBJ2-5 TRBV28 TGTGCCAGCAGTTCCCCCGGGACCCCTGAGACCCAGTACTTC CASSSPGTPETQYF
many TRBD2 TRBJ2-2 TRBV5-4 TGTGCCAGCAGCTTGGGAGCGGGACGGGACACCGGGGAGCTGTTTTTT CASSLGAGRDTGELFF
many . TRBJ2-2 TRBV12-3/TRBV12-4 TGTGCCAGCAGTTCCCGCAGGGCTGCCACCGGGGAGCTGTTTTTT CASSSRRAATGELFF
many . TRBJ2-4 TRBV27 TGTGCCAGCAGTTTAAGAGGGGGTCCTAAAAACATTCAGTACTTC CASSLRGGPKNIQYF
many . TRBJ1-1 TRBV4-1 TGCGCCAGCAGACAAGCAGGGCGCAACACTGAAGCTTTCTTT CASRQAGRNTEAFF
. TRBD2 TRBJ2-1 TRBV30 TGTGCCTGGACTATTGGGGAGGGCTCCTACAATGAGCAGTTCTTC CAWTIGEGSYNEQFF
many . TRBJ2-1 TRBV28 TGTGCCAGCAGTTCAGAGACCGGACAGTACAATGAGCAGTTCTTC CASSSETGQYNEQFF
. . TRBJ1-2 TRBV28 TGTGCCAGCAGTTTGAAGACTACAGGGTCGGGAGGCTACACCTTC CASSLKTTGSGGYTF